The 2 T cell receptor beta chains reported below all come from one sample, sequenced in a study of regulatory T cells in long-lasting Graves disease. The authors built TCR beta libraries using iRepertoire HTBI primers and Arm-PCR of CDR3 regions. TCRdb reanalysed the multiplex PCR reads using MiXCR and keeps one entry per CDR3 protein. The table lists fewer than 550,000 distinct CDR3 sequences, 15% to 20% of them singletons. Time point reported: newly diagnosed GD, antithyroid drugs for less than 3 months. The TCR library was prepared using RNA isolated from PBMCs. The same data also went into a second study, on T cells in Graves' hyperthyroidism and ophthalmopathy.

The source material was peripheral blood mononuclear cells (PBMCs), sampled at new diagnosis, from a patient treated with antithyroid drugs. The receptors stem from a middle-aged woman with Graves disease.

The chain is built from TRBV7-9 and TRBJ1-1; D call uncertain. CDR1 is SEHNR, CDR2 FQNEAQ, per germline (reference sequence). The CDR3 runs 11 residues. Trimming took off 3 bases at V and 7 bases at J, with 6 bases between the two ends. The CDR3 spells CASSLVDEAFF. The DNA for the CDR3 is TGTGCCAGCAGCTTGGTAGATGAAGCTTTCTTT.

The CDR3 reads CASSDSSGGAYEQYF. DNA of the CDR3: TGTGCCAGCAGTGACAGTAGCGGGGGGGCCTACGAGCAGTACTTC. The chain is built from TRBV2 and TRBJ2-7, with 11 bases fitting TRBD2. This CDR3 has 15 residues. CDR1 is SNHLY and CDR2 is FYNNEI in the germline V gene. With 3 bases clipped from V and 2 bases from J, the junction kept 3 bases outside the gene matches.